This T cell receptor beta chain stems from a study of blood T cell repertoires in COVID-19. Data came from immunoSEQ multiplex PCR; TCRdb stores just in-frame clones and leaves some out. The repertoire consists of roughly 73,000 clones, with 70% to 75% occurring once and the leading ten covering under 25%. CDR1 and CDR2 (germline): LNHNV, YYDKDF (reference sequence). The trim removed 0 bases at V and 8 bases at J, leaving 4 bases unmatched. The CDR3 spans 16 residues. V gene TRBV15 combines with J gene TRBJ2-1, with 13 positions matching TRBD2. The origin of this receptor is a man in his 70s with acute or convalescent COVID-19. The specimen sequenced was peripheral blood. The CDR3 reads CATSREGGLAGDEQFF. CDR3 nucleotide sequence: TGTGCCACCAGCAGAGAGGGCGGACTAGCGGGGGATGAGCAGTTCTTC.